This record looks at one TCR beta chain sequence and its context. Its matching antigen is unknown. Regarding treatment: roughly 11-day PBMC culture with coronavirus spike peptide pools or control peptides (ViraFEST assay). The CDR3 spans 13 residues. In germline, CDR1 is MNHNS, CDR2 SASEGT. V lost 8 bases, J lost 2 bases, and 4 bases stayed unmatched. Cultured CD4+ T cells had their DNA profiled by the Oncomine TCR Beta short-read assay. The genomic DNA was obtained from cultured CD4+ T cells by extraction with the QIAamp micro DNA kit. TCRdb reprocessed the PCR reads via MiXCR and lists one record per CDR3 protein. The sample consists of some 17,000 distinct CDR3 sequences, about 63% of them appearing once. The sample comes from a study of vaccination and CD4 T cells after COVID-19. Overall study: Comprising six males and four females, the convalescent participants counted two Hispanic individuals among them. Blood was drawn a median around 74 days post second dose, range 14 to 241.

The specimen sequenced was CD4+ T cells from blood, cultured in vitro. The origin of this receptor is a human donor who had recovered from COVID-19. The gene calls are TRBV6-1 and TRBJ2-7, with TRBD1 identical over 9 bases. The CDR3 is CASGTGNPYEQYF. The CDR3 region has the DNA TGTGCCAGCGGGACAGGGAACCCCTACGAGCAGTACTTC.